This TCR beta chain was sequenced in a study of Graves' ophthalmopathy and Graves' hyperthyroidism. In the study overall: Peripheral blood was gathered at first diagnosis, ahead of any treatment whatsoever.

The table lists this clonotype with many counts. Its cognate antigen is unknown. With 2 bases removed from V and 0 bases from J, the gap between germline ends came to 13 bases. The CDR3 covers 16 residues. Points from the study as a whole: Ophthalmopathy versus stable hyperthyroidism: 13-signature model gave around 90% sensitivity, 81.08% specificity. Blood shared most expanded thyroid clonotypes above 0.001 frequency. Its predictions of ophthalmopathy progression gave the model 60% to 71% sensitivity and 72% to 85% specificity.

The authors amplified TCR beta CDR3 regions from RNA transcripts. Second-round multiplex PCR followed a first-round RT-PCR using HTBI primers. A single record per CDR3 protein comes from TCRdb applying MiXCR to the multiplex PCR reads. The sample lists 360,000 or so distinct CDR3 sequences, approximately 16% occurring once. Material for sequencing was peripheral blood. This receptor was taken from a woman between 18 and 29 years old with Graves' ophthalmopathy. The chain recombines TRBV12-3 or TRBV12-4 with TRBJ1-2; the D is unclear. The CDR3 DNA reads TGTGCCAGCAGTTTAACGGGGATCGGGGCTAACTATGGCTACACCTTC. Its translation: CASSLTGIGANYGYTF.